Shown below are 15 T cell receptor beta chains from a single sample sequenced in a study of T cells after yellow fever vaccination. TCRdb passed the 5' RACE reads through MiXCR, listing each CDR3 protein once. The sample has around 350,000 distinct CDR3 sequences, about 9.9% seen once; the top ten hold 15% to 20%. The sample was PBMCs, taken on the day of the first yellow fever vaccination. These receptors all come from a man younger than 30 who received the YFV17D yellow fever vaccine.

The V and J genes are TRBV4-1 and TRBJ1-2; D gene ambiguous. With 0 bases removed from V and 11 bases from J, the gap between germline ends came to 13 bases. The CDR3 runs to 13 residues. Germline CDR1 MGHRA, CDR2 YSYEKL. CDR3 DNA sequence: TGCGCCAGCAGCCAAGATTTGTCCGGTGGATACACCTTC. Its translation: CASSQDLSGGYTF.

The chain carries TRBV29-1 and TRBJ2-2, with 9 bases that match TRBD1. The length of the CDR3 is 13 residues. Germline CDR1 and CDR2: SQVTM and ANQGSEA. V trimming: 7 bases; J trimming: 3 bases; junction bases outside the gene matches: 3. CDR3 bases: TGCAGCGGTCGGACAGGGGACACCGGGGAGCTGTTTTTT. Protein sequence: CSGRTGDTGELFF.

This clonotype was detected only a few times. The chain uses TRBV7-9 and TRBJ1-6; D is ambiguous. With 0 bases removed from V and 8 bases from J, the gap between germline ends came to 2 bases. Germline V CDR1 and CDR2: SEHNR, FQNEAQ (reference sequence). The CDR3 is 12 residues long. CDR3 DNA sequence: TGTGCCAGCAGCTTAGCCGATTCACCCCTCCACTTT. Translating it yields CASSLADSPLHF. The full variable domain, its missing parts supplied by reference TRBV7-9 and TRBJ1-6, is DTGVSQNPRHKITKRGQNVTFRCDPISEHNRLYWYRQTLGQGPEFLTYFQNEAQLEKSRLLSDRFSAERPKGSFSTLEIQRTEQGDSAMYLCASSLADSPLHFGNGTRLTVT.

This clonotype was seen many times. V gene TRBV7-9 combines with J gene TRBJ1-5; D possibly corresponds to TRBD1 (5 bases). This CDR3 is 13 amino acids long. The ends were cut back, 6 bases at V and 8 bases at J, with 14 bases in the middle. CDR1 is SEHNR and CDR2 is FQNEAQ in the germline V gene (reference sequence). This chain's CDR3 is CASSDSALEPQHF. Written as DNA, the CDR3 is TGTGCCAGCAGTGACAGCGCCCTGGAGCCCCAGCATTTT.

The chain combines TRBV27 with TRBJ2-3; D possibly matches TRBD1 or TRBD2 (5 bases each). The CDR3 spans 13 residues. The V and J ends lost 8 bases and 3 bases respectively, with 12 bases between them. Germline CDR1 is MNHEY and CDR2 is SMNVEV (reference sequence). CDR3 loop: CASRWGLTDTQYF. The CDR3 nucleotides read TGTGCCAGCCGGTGGGGGTTAACAGATACGCAGTATTTT.

A few counts support this clonotype. The V call is TRBV25-1, the J call TRBJ2-5; 9 bases map to TRBD2. The trim removed 2 bases at V and 1 base at J, leaving 11 bases unmatched. CDR3 length: 18 amino acids. Germline loops: CDR1 MGHDK, CDR2 SYGVNS. CDR3 amino acids: CASSERGLAGPFQETQYF. The CDR3 nucleotides are TGTGCCAGCAGTGAAAGAGGGCTAGCGGGACCATTCCAAGAGACCCAGTACTTC.

The chain carries TRBV7-2 and TRBJ2-2, with D uncertain. The CDR3 contains 14 residues. Deletions cut 5 bases from V and 6 bases from J, with 13 bases between. Germline assignment: CDR1 SGHTA and CDR2 FQGNSA. CDR3 in amino acids: CASSGKHGAGELFF. CDR3 sequence (DNA): TGTGCCAGCAGCGGAAAGCATGGGGCCGGGGAGCTGTTTTTT.

The chain carries TRBV4-1 and TRBJ2-3; 11 bases are a match to TRBD2. Germline V lookup: CDR1 MGHRA, CDR2 YSYEKL. The ends lost 0 bases at V and 6 bases at J; junction bases unmatched: 8. CDR3 size: 17 residues. CDR3 nucleotide sequence: TGCGCCAGCAGCCAAGAGGTGACTAGCGGGGCCGGGGATACGCAGTATTTT. Encoded protein: CASSQEVTSGAGDTQYF.

Here the CDR3 DNA reads TGTGCCAGCAGCTCCCTAGCGGGAGGGCGGTATGAGCAGTTCTTC. Residues: CASSSLAGGRYEQFF. This chain connects TRBV7-2 to TRBJ2-1; TRBD2 matches 12 bases. This CDR3 spans 15 amino acids. The V and J ends lost 4 bases and 8 bases, in that order; junction bases with no gene match: 6. The germline gives CDR1 SGHTA, CDR2 FQGNSA.

The DNA of the CDR3 is TGCGCCAGCAGCCAAGATATTGCGGGGGGGATCATGGGTGAGCAGTTCTTC. Protein product: CASSQDIAGGIMGEQFF. V is TRBV4-3 and J is TRBJ2-1; TRBD2 matches at 9 bases. The CDR3 is 17 amino acids. CDR1 and CDR2 from the germline V gene are LGHNA and YSLEER. Trimming took 0 bases from V and 9 from J; bases not matched to a gene: 12.

There are a few counts of this clonotype. CDR3 bases: TGTGCCAGCAGTTACTACACATACTCTGGAAACACCATATATTTT. It codes for CASSYYTYSGNTIYF. V is TRBV6-5 and J is TRBJ1-3; D gene uncertain. Trimming removed 1 base from V and 0 bases from J, with 7 bases in between. CDR1 and CDR2 (germline): MNHEY, SVGAGI. The CDR3 length is 15 residues.

This clonotype was seen more than once but under ten times. The chain employs TRBV6-2 or TRBV6-3 and TRBJ2-6; TRBD1 aligns across 11 bases. V gave up 2 bases and J gave up 4 bases; unmatched junction bases: 13. In germline, CDR1 is MNHEY, CDR2 SVGEGT. CDR3 length equals 20 residues. The CDR3 region is CASSYGWTGGAFSGANVLTF. CDR3 bases: TGTGCCAGCAGTTACGGGTGGACAGGGGGCGCGTTCTCCGGGGCCAACGTCCTGACTTTC.

This clonotype was picked up many times. This sequence joins TRBV3-1 and TRBJ1-2; 7 bases line up with TRBD1. Looked up from germline, CDR1 is LGHDT and CDR2 is YNNKEL (reference sequence). Losses at the gene ends were 5 bases for V and 5 bases for J; bases not matched to a gene: 5. The CDR3 runs to 13 residues. DNA for the CDR3: TGTGCCAGCAGCATGGGACAGAAGTATGGCTACACCTTC. The encoded protein is CASSMGQKYGYTF.

There are a few counts of this clonotype. This chain joins TRBV7-2 and TRBJ1-1; TRBD1 matches 7 bases. From germline, CDR1 is SGHTA and CDR2 FQGNSA. There are 14 residues in the CDR3. V lost 4 bases, J lost 4 bases, and 6 bases stayed unmatched. CDR3 bases: TGTGCCAGCAGCTCGAGGGGGCAGAGCACTGAAGCTTTCTTT. Amino acids: CASSSRGQSTEAFF.

The chain couples TRBV30 to TRBJ1-2; 8 nucleotides align to TRBD1. Germline V CDR1 and CDR2: GTSNPN, SVGIG (reference sequence). The CDR3 loop spans 14 amino acids. V shed 1 base and J 3 bases; nucleotides not matched to a gene: 4. The CDR3 region has the DNA TGTGCCTGGAGTGAGACAGGGGAATACTATGGCTACACCTTC. Its translation: CAWSETGEYYGYTF. The full variable domain, completed using reference TRBV30 and TRBJ1-2, is SQTIHQWPATLVQPVGSPLSLECTVEGTSNPNLYWYRQAAGRGLQLLFYSVGIGQISSEVPQNLSASRPQDRQFILSSKKLLLSDSGFYLCAWSETGEYYGYTFGSGTRLTVV.